The text below deals with one T cell receptor (beta chain). Which antigen it targets is not known. Base qualities were left out, and no much larger clone turns up one base away. The source of the sample is a study of T cell repertoires in cytomegalovirus infection (dated by TCRdb to the late 2010s). Context from the whole study: Donor HLA type was relevant to the analysis, because carriage of CMV infection together with the matching HLA type was indicated by public TCR beta signatures. Findings and caveats that apply to the study as a whole: The ex vivo response was dominated by HLA-C-restricted CMV-specific TCR beta clonotypes, which also provided the single most frequent clonotype in two of eight donors. In both this cohort and an independent cohort of approximately 350 donors, the cumulative frequency of public TCR beta family members distinguished carriers of CMV infection plus the relevant HLA type.

The instrument was an Illumina HiSeq 1500. Using fastp at Q25 and MiXCR, TCRdb reprocessed the public reads and kept productive beta chains. For every CDR3 protein sequence, its rows merge into one entry that carries the most common genes and DNA. The sample table contains hundreds of thousands of distinct CDR3 sequences; only one count was recorded for roughly 24% of them. Jointly, the top ten make up roughly 8% of the sample. From the cysteine up to the phenylalanine, the CDR3 has a length of 13 residues. Only CDR3 DNA remains: 39 bases, in frame from the first base. V sheds 8 bases and J sheds 6 bases, leaving 15 bases between their ends. Taken from the germline V gene (reference sequence), the CDR1 and CDR2 loops are MNHEY and SMNVEV.

The chain joins TRBV27 to TRBJ2-3; the D segment could be TRBD1, given 5 matching bases. What was sequenced was CD8+ T cells from PBMCs. The receptor comes from a human donor in good health (CMV status not recorded). Some clones in this sample may be carry-over from other donors' samples. The CDR3 sequence is CASLSRVGDTQYF. Here is the DNA: TGTGCCAGCCTATCCAGGGTGGGGGATACGCAGTATTTT.